This T cell receptor (beta chain) stems from a study of cytomegalovirus exposure and HLA in healthy donors. Findings of the study overall: Researchers reported that a few CMV-associated chains were confirmed in vitro as CMV antigen-specific. CMV serostatus was the only recorded immune exposure for donors.

Healthy bone marrow donors made up the cohort. CDR1 is ENHRY, CDR2 SYGVKD, per germline. Trimming shortened V by 7 bases and J by 6 bases, and 12 bases separated the two germline ends. CDR3 length: 12 residues. Primers for the PCR totalled 60 Vbeta and 13 Jbeta. Using immunoSEQ multiplex PCR, the repertoire was profiled, and TCRdb retains in-frame clones only, with some absent. This sample has around 140,000 clones; roughly four fifths occur once, and the top ten carry 0.75% to 0.95%. A remark on this clone: As yet, its antigen is unknown.

Source material: PBMCs. The chain has TRBV10-3 and TRBJ1-2; D possibly corresponds to TRBD1 (6 bases). This receptor was identified in a woman aged 55-69 years in good health and CMV-seronegative. CDR3 loop: CAIKDRNNGYTF. The CDR3 nucleotides read TGTGCCATCAAGGACAGAAACAATGGCTACACCTTC.